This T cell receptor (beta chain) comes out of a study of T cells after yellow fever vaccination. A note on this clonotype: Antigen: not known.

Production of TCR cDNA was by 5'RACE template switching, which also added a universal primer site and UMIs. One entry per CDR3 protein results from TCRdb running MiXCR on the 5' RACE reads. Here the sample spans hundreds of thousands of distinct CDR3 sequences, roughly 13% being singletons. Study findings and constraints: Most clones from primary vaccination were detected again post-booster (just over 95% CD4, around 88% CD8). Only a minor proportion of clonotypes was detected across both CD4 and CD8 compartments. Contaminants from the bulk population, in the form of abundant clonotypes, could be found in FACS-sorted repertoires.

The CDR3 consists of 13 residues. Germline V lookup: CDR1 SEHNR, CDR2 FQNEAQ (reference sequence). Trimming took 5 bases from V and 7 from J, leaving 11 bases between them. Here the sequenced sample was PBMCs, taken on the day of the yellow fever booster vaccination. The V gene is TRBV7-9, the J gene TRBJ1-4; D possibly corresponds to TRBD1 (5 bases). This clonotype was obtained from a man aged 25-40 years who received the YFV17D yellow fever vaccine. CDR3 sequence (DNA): TGTGCCAGCAGCAGGCGGCAGGGTGAAAAACTGTTTTTT. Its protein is CASSRRQGEKLFF. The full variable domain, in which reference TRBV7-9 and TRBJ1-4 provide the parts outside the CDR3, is DTGVSQNPRHKITKRGQNVTFRCDPISEHNRLYWYRQTLGQGPEFLTYFQNEAQLEKSRLLSDRFSAERPKGSFSTLEIQRTEQGDSAMYLCASSRRQGEKLFFGSGTQLSVL.